Below are 14 T cell receptor beta chains sequenced from a single sample in a study of blood T cell repertoires in COVID-19. Sequencing used immunoSEQ multiplex PCR; TCRdb keeps in-frame clones, though not all of them. The repertoire holds 200,000 to 250,000 clones, with 85% as singletons. Sequencing was carried out using PBMCs or T cells enriched from blood (not recorded which). The source of these receptors is a woman aged 50 to 60 with acute COVID-19.

V usage is TRBV6-1 and J usage is TRBJ1-4, with D uncertain. Trimming removed 2 bases from V and 0 bases from J, with 7 bases in between. This CDR3 contains 15 residues. Germline V gives CDR1 MNHNS, CDR2 SASEGT. CDR3 nucleotide sequence: TGTGCCAGCAGTGAAAACAGTGCAACTAATGAAAAACTGTTTTTT. This gives the protein CASSENSATNEKLFF.

This clone appeared once. The rearrangement links TRBV6-1 to TRBJ2-3, with D perhaps matching TRBD1 (6 bases). The CDR3 is made up of 14 amino acids. Germline loops: CDR1 MNHNS, CDR2 SASEGT. Trimming stripped 1 base from V and 1 base from J, with 6 bases between. The CDR3 DNA sequence: TGTGCCAGCAGTGAAGGGGGGCGCACAGATACGCAGTATTTT. This sequence encodes CASSEGGRTDTQYF.

This clone is a singleton in its sample. This chain links TRBV5-1 with TRBJ2-5; D possibly corresponds to TRBD2 (7 bases). The CDR3 consists of 14 residues. V was pared by 0 bases and J by 4 bases, with 10 bases between. Germline CDR1 and CDR2: SGHRS and YFSETQ. The CDR3 DNA is TGCGCCAGCAGCTTGGCGGGGGGCGCAGAGACCCAGTACTTC. It yields the protein CASSLAGGAETQYF.

The chain is built from TRBV7-8 and TRBJ1-6, with 9 bases identical to TRBD1. The V gene end was trimmed by 4 bases and the J gene end by 10 bases; junction bases not matched to a gene: 8. Germline V gene sequence: CDR1 SGHVS, CDR2 FQNEAQ. The CDR3 runs 15 residues. The CDR3 loop is CASSSVQGAGSPLHF. DNA of the CDR3: TGTGCCAGCAGCTCGGTACAGGGGGCCGGCTCACCCCTCCACTTT.

This sequence joins TRBV18 and TRBJ1-2; tentative D call: TRBD1 (6 bases). CDR3 length: 13 amino acids. Germline assignment: CDR1 KGHSH and CDR2 LQKENI. V was cut by 2 bases and J by 8 bases, with 12 bases left in between. The CDR3 nucleotides read TGTGCCAGCTCACCAAACCGGGACACCGGCTACACCTTC. Its protein is CASSPNRDTGYTF.

As to this clone: Other DNA variants within this sample encode the same CDR3. V is TRBV18 and J is TRBJ1-1, with 7 bases matching TRBD1. This CDR3 is 14 amino acids long. Unmatched junction bases numbered 4, after V lost 6 bases and J lost 0 bases. Germline V CDR1 and CDR2: KGHSH, LQKENI. CDR3 protein: CASSPDRVNTEAFF. The CDR3 DNA follows: TGTGCCAGCTCCCCCGACAGGGTGAACACTGAAGCTTTCTTT.

This rearrangement joins TRBV12-3 or TRBV12-4 to TRBJ1-4; D is uncertain. V gave up 5 bases and J gave up 5 bases, with 6 bases separating them. This CDR3 is 12 amino acids long. CDR3 residues: CASSALNEKLFF. CDR3 sequence (DNA): TGTGCCAGCAGTGCGTTGAATGAAAAACTGTTTTTT.

V is TRBV7-9 and J is TRBJ2-5; 12 positions agree with TRBD2. The CDR3 spans 16 residues. Germline-derived CDR1 and CDR2 are SEHNR and FQNEAQ (reference sequence). The V gene end was trimmed by 0 bases and the J gene end by 5 bases; junction bases not matched to a gene: 4. CDR3 amino acids: CASSLALAGGQETQYF. In DNA, the CDR3 is TGTGCCAGCAGCTTAGCCCTAGCGGGGGGGCAGGAGACCCAGTACTTC.

V gene TRBV5-1 combines with J gene TRBJ1-2; TRBD1 agrees at 9 bases. The CDR3 is made up of 13 amino acids. The germline V gene encodes CDR1 SGHRS and CDR2 YFSETQ. V was clipped by 3 bases and J by 6 bases; unmatched bases: 3. The CDR3 sequence: CASSWTGADGYTF. The CDR3 nucleotides read TGCGCCAGCAGCTGGACAGGGGCGGATGGCTACACCTTC.

The chain combines TRBV5-5 with TRBJ1-1; D may be TRBD1 (5 bases). The CDR3 is 14 amino acids. V lost 1 base to trimming and J lost 3 bases, with 10 bases between them. Germline V gene data show CDR1 as SGHKS and CDR2 as YYEKEE (reference sequence). As DNA, the CDR3 is TGTGCCAGCAGCTTGAGCGCAGGGCACACTGAAGCTTTCTTT. It translates to CASSLSAGHTEAFF. Based on the CDR3 plus reference TRBV5-5 and TRBJ1-1, the full variable domain is DAGVTQSPTHLIKTRGQQVTLRCSPISGHKSVSWYQQVLGQGPQFIFQYYEKEERGRGNFPDRFSARQFPNYSSELNVNALLLGDSALYLCASSLSAGHTEAFFGQGTRLTVV.

The rearrangement uses TRBV9 and TRBJ2-1; TRBD2 matches 10 bases. In germline, CDR1 is SGDLS, CDR2 YYNGEE. This CDR3 is 16 amino acids long. After removal of 0 bases from V and 9 bases from J, the junction contained 9 bases not matched to a gene. DNA of the CDR3: TGTGCCAGCAGCGTAGGGGCTAGCGGGGGCCGGGGTGAGCAGTTCTTC. Amino acid sequence: CASSVGASGGRGEQFF.

This clone was counted once. The identical CDR3 is also encoded by other nucleotide sequences in the sample. The chain has TRBV5-1 and TRBJ1-1, with D unresolved. V lost 0 bases and J lost 5, with 8 bases in between. Germline CDR1 is SGHRS and CDR2 is YFSETQ. There are 13 residues in the CDR3. As DNA, the CDR3 is TGCGCCAGCAGCTTGGGAGGCGGTACTGAAGCTTTCTTT. It is translated as CASSLGGGTEAFF.

This sequence joins TRBV19 and TRBJ1-1; perhaps TRBD1 as D (6 bases). Germline V gene sequence: CDR1 LNHDA, CDR2 SQIVND (reference sequence). The V end lost 4 bases, the J end lost 5 bases, and 17 bases lay between the germline ends. The CDR3 length is 15 residues. The CDR3 region is CASSSSTRGETEAFF. In DNA, the CDR3 is TGTGCCAGTAGTAGCTCAACCAGGGGAGAGACTGAAGCTTTCTTT.

The table lists this clone with a count of one. This chain joins TRBV9 and TRBJ2-7; the D gene is possibly TRBD2 (5 bases). Deletions cut 3 bases from V and 7 bases from J, with 17 bases between. Germline CDR1 and CDR2: SGDLS and YYNGEE. The CDR3 runs to 14 residues. Here the CDR3 reads CASSAGNGVGEQYF. Here the CDR3 DNA reads TGTGCCAGCAGCGCCGGGAATGGAGTTGGGGAGCAGTACTTC.